These 29 T cell receptor beta chains share one sample of origin, sequenced in a study of OX40 agonist ivuxolimab in advanced cancers. TCRdb's copy holds only in-frame clones and misses some; the assay was immunoSEQ multiplex PCR. The table has fewer than 85,000 clones, approximately 80% seen once. Sample: CD4+ or CD8+ T cells sorted from blood, taken in a trial of the OX40 agonist ivuxolimab. Receptor source: an adult with an advanced solid tumor such as melanoma, head and neck, liver or kidney cancer.

This chain connects TRBV9 to TRBJ2-1, with D uncertain. CDR1 SGDLS and CDR2 YYNGEE come from the germline V gene. Deletions cut 0 bases from V and 0 bases from J, with 10 bases between. The CDR3 contains 16 residues. The CDR3 bases are TGTGCCAGCAGCGTAGCTGGCGGACCCTCCTACAATGAGCAGTTCTTC. This encodes CASSVAGGPSYNEQFF. Using reference TRBV9 and TRBJ2-1 for the parts outside the CDR3, the full variable domain is DSGVTQTPKHLITATGQRVTLRCSPRSGDLSVYWYQQSLDQGLQFLIQYYNGEERAKGNILERFSAQQFPDLHSELNLSSLELGDSALYFCASSVAGGPSYNEQFFGPGTRLTVL.

The chain couples TRBV19 to TRBJ2-3, with 10 nucleotides matching TRBD2. Germline V lookup: CDR1 LNHDA, CDR2 SQIVND (reference sequence). The J segment lost 3 bases and the V segment lost 8 bases, leaving 5 bases of the junction unmatched. The CDR3 runs to 14 residues. CDR3 nucleotide sequence: TGTGCCAGTCAGAGCGGGAGGGGGACAGATACGCAGTATTTT. Its protein is CASQSGRGTDTQYF.

The chain combines TRBV15 with TRBJ1-4, with D possibly matching TRBD1 (5 bases). Between the trimmed V and J ends, which lost 0 bases and 5 bases, there was a span of 10 bases. Per germline, CDR1 LNHNV and CDR2 YYDKDF (reference sequence). The CDR3 runs to 15 residues. The CDR3 DNA sequence: TGTGCCACCAGCAGAGATGCAGGGCGAAATGAAAAACTGTTTTTT. Translating gives CATSRDAGRNEKLFF.

This rearrangement joins TRBV9 to TRBJ1-6; TRBD1 agrees at 8 bases. Germline V gene sequence: CDR1 SGDLS, CDR2 YYNGEE. The CDR3 contains 14 residues. The junction had 8 bases not matched to a gene; V was cut back by 7 bases and J by 8 bases. CDR3 protein: CASRLGQGDSPLHF. The CDR3 coding sequence is TGTGCCAGCCGCCTAGGACAGGGTGATTCACCCCTCCACTTT.

This chain connects TRBV18 to TRBJ2-3; TRBD1 might be the D (5 bases). Germline values: CDR1 KGHSH, CDR2 LQKENI. The CDR3 loop spans 18 amino acids. V was clipped by 3 bases and J by 0 bases, with 19 bases between them. The CDR3 sequence: CASSPLGADSLSTDTQYF. The CDR3 DNA sequence: TGTGCCAGCTCACCCCTTGGGGCCGACTCCCTTAGCACAGATACGCAGTATTTT.

This clone showed up just once. The gene calls are TRBV5-1 and TRBJ1-2; a possible D gene is TRBD1 (5 bases). The V and J ends lost 2 bases and 11 bases respectively, with 22 bases between them. The CDR3 contains 15 residues. CDR1 is SGHRS, CDR2 YFSETQ, per germline. The CDR3 protein is CASSFDVRTRLGYTF. CDR3 DNA: TGCGCCAGCAGCTTCGACGTCCGGACAAGATTAGGATACACCTTC.

The V call is TRBV6-5, the J call TRBJ1-3; possibly TRBD1 for D (5 bases). This CDR3 region has 15 residues. Germline V gene sequence: CDR1 MNHEY, CDR2 SVGAGI. V lost 6 bases and J lost 0, with 12 bases in between. In DNA, the CDR3 is TGTGCCAGCAGGGGCAGGGTTTCCTCTGGAAACACCATATATTTT. Translated: CASRGRVSSGNTIYF.

The rearrangement links TRBV12-5 to TRBJ2-1; TRBD2 aligns across 11 bases. The CDR3 spans 16 residues. V lost 6 bases and J lost 7; bases outside the gene matches: 11. Germline assignment: CDR1 LGHNT and CDR2 FRNRAP. CDR3 nucleotide sequence: TGTGCTAGTGGGTCCACCGGGACTAGCGGTGGGAATGAGCAGTTCTTC. Translating gives CASGSTGTSGGNEQFF.

The chain has TRBV11-3 and TRBJ2-5; D is perhaps TRBD1 or TRBD2 (5 bases each). The V end lost 5 bases, the J end lost 7 bases, and 17 bases lay between the germline ends. Germline loops: CDR1 SGHNT, CDR2 YENEEA. CDR3 length: 14 residues. The CDR3 reads CASSPGVGDGTQYF. The CDR3 nucleotides read TGTGCCAGCAGCCCAGGCGTAGGGGACGGGACCCAGTACTTC.

The J gene is TRBJ2-7, the V gene TRBV5-1, with TRBD2 matching 13 bases. This CDR3 has 16 residues. CDR1 and CDR2 from the germline V gene are SGHRS and YFSETQ. Trimming removed 3 bases from V and 8 bases from J; junction bases left unmatched: 11. CDR3 sequence reads: CASSSSLGLAGVKQYF. CDR3 nucleotides: TGCGCCAGCAGCTCCAGCCTAGGACTAGCGGGGGTTAAGCAGTACTTC.

The J gene is TRBJ1-1, the V gene TRBV7-3; no clear D. Trimming took off 0 bases at V and 1 base at J, with 3 bases between the two ends. Germline V gene lookup returns CDR1 SGHTA and CDR2 FQGTGA. The CDR3 sequence is 13 residues long. CDR3 nucleotide sequence: TGTGCCAGCAGCTTAACAGGGAACACTGAAGCTTTCTTT. Amino acid sequence: CASSLTGNTEAFF.

J is TRBJ1-1 and V is TRBV19; weak D call: TRBD1 (5 bases). The CDR3 is 13 amino acids. Germline CDR1 reads LNHDA; CDR2 reads SQIVND (reference sequence). V was clipped by 5 bases and J by 0 bases, with 7 bases between them. CDR3 sequence: CASSQTVNTEAFF. CDR3 nucleotides: TGTGCCAGTAGTCAGACAGTGAACACTGAAGCTTTCTTT.

The chain carries TRBV7-6 and TRBJ1-4, with unresolved D. CDR3 length: 16 residues. Trimming removed 0 bases at V and 8 bases at J, with 16 bases between. The germline gives CDR1 SGHVS, CDR2 FNYEAQ. The CDR3: CASSLAEGKPREKLFF. CDR3 nucleotides: TGTGCCAGCAGCTTAGCGGAAGGAAAGCCTCGGGAAAAACTGTTTTTT. The variable domain in full, with the rest retrieved from reference TRBV7-6 and TRBJ1-4, is GAGVSQSPRYKVTKRGQDVALRCDPISGHVSLYWYRQALGQGPEFLTYFNYEAQQDKSGLPNDRFSAERPEGSISTLTIQRTEQRDSAMYRCASSLAEGKPREKLFFGSGTQLSVL.

This clone was seen a few times. The V call is TRBV2, the J call TRBJ1-6, with unresolved D. Trimming stripped 7 bases from V and 10 bases from J, with 11 bases between. The CDR3 sequence is 12 residues long. The germline V gene encodes CDR1 SNHLY and CDR2 FYNNEI. The CDR3 spells CASKVGESPLHF. The CDR3 bases are TGTGCCAGCAAGGTTGGGGAGTCACCCCTCCACTTT. Filled out from reference TRBV2 and TRBJ1-6, the complete variable domain reads EPEVTQTPSHQVTQMGQEVILRCVPISNHLYFYWYRQILGQKVEFLVSFYNNEISEKSEIFDDQFSVERPDGSNFTLKIRSTKLEDSAMYFCASKVGESPLHFGNGTRLTVT.

The chain links TRBV6-6 to TRBJ2-7, with 11 positions matching TRBD1. CDR1 is MNHNY, CDR2 SVGAGI, per germline (reference sequence). V was clipped by 7 bases and J by 9 bases; unmatched bases: 5. The CDR3 covers 12 residues. CDR3 nucleotides: TGTGCCAGCAAACCCGGGACAGGGGGGCAGTACTTC. Translated, it gives CASKPGTGGQYF.

This clone was recorded a few times. V gene TRBV15 combines with J gene TRBJ1-2, with D unclear. Trimming took 3 bases from V and 7 from J, leaving 12 bases between them. Germline values: CDR1 LNHNV, CDR2 YYDKDF (reference sequence). The CDR3 extends over 13 amino acids. The CDR3 here is CATSSHGGFGYTF. CDR3 coding DNA: TGTGCCACCAGCAGCCATGGAGGGTTTGGCTACACCTTC.

About this clone itself: Germline is not matched at one junction end, which may reflect a read error. The V gene is TRBV7-7, the J gene TRBJ2-1; TRBD2 matches 9 bases. Germline CDR1 is SSHAT and CDR2 is FNYEAQ (reference sequence). The CDR3 has 15 residues. The CDR3 sequence: CASSFSSGADNEQFF. The CDR3 DNA reads as TGTGCTAGCAGCTTCTCTAGCGGGGCTGATAATGAGCAGTTCTTC. Looking up the rest from reference TRBV7-7 and TRBJ2-1 gives the full variable domain: GAGVSQSPRYKVTKRGQDVTLRCDPISSHATLYWYQQALGQGPEFLTYFNYEAQPDKSGLPSDRFSAERPEGSISTLTIQRTEQRDSAMYRCASSFSSGADNEQFFGPGTRLTVL.

The V and J genes are TRBV5-1 and TRBJ1-2; 7 bases map to TRBD1. The CDR3 loop spans 16 amino acids. Germline loops: CDR1 SGHRS, CDR2 YFSETQ. V lost 4 bases, J lost 2 bases, and 11 bases stayed unmatched. Here the CDR3 reads CASSGGTGEYNYGYTF. The CDR3 DNA reads as TGCGCCAGCAGCGGGGGAACAGGGGAATACAACTATGGCTACACCTTC.

This sequence joins TRBV5-4 and TRBJ2-7; D is ambiguous. The CDR3 sequence is 13 residues long. Germline V gives CDR1 SGHNT, CDR2 YYREEE (reference sequence). V shed 4 bases and J shed 3 bases, with 11 bases lying between them. For the CDR3, the DNA is TGTGCCAGCAGCCCGACGAGAAACTACGAGCAGTACTTC. Its translation is CASSPTRNYEQYF. Variable domain in full (rest from reference TRBV5-4 and TRBJ2-7): ETGVTQSPTHLIKTRGQQVTLRCSSQSGHNTVSWYQQALGQGPQFIFQYYREEENGRGNFPPRFSGLQFPNYSSELNVNALELDDSALYLCASSPTRNYEQYFGPGTRLTVT.

V is TRBV5-1 and J is TRBJ1-2, with D unclear. This CDR3 is built from 15 residues. The ends were cut back, 1 base at V and 7 bases at J, with 17 bases in the middle. Germline CDR1 and CDR2: SGHRS and YFSETQ. The CDR3 DNA sequence: TGCGCCAGCAGCTTGAGTGACACCGCCCTCTCTGGCTACACCTTC. The encoded protein is CASSLSDTALSGYTF. Complete variable domain (other parts from reference TRBV5-1 and TRBJ1-2): KAGVTQTPRYLIKTRGQQVTLSCSPISGHRSVSWYQQTPGQGLQFLFEYFSETQRNKGNFPGRFSGRQFSNSRSEMNVSTLELGDSALYLCASSLSDTALSGYTFGSGTRLTVV.

The chain is built from TRBV13 and TRBJ1-1; tentative D call: TRBD1 (6 bases). The germline V gene has CDR1 PRHDT and CDR2 FYEKMQ (reference sequence). The CDR3 contains 14 residues. Deletions cut 1 base from V and 5 bases from J, with 11 bases between. The CDR3 loop is CASSLDLTGTEAFF. CDR3 DNA: TGTGCCAGCAGCTTAGACTTAACAGGGACTGAAGCTTTCTTT.

This clone has just one count. This sequence joins TRBV30 and TRBJ1-1, with a tentative D call TRBD1 (5 bases). CDR3 size: 16 residues. From germline, CDR1 is GTSNPN and CDR2 SVGIG (reference sequence). Trimming removed 1 base at V and 2 bases at J, with 17 bases between. DNA of the CDR3: TGTGCCTGGAGTGCACCCCGGCCAGGGTTTAACACTGAAGCTTTCTTT. Amino acids: CAWSAPRPGFNTEAFF. Supplemented by reference TRBV30 and TRBJ1-1, the full variable domain reads SQTIHQWPATLVQPVGSPLSLECTVEGTSNPNLYWYRQAAGRGLQLLFYSVGIGQISSEVPQNLSASRPQDRQFILSSKKLLLSDSGFYLCAWSAPRPGFNTEAFFGQGTRLTVV.

V is TRBV27 and J is TRBJ1-1; D not certain. Germline V lookup: CDR1 MNHEY, CDR2 SMNVEV (reference sequence). The germline V and J ends were trimmed by 7 bases and 8 bases, with 8 bases remaining between them. The CDR3 extends over 10 amino acids. In DNA form, the CDR3 reads TGTGCCAGCATTACCCAGGAAGCTTTCTTT. Protein product: CASITQEAFF.

The CDR3 coding sequence is TGTGCCAGCACCCTGATAAACGACAGGAACCGGCAGTACTTC. Protein product: CASTLINDRNRQYF. The chain has TRBV28 and TRBJ2-7; TRBD1 might be the D (6 bases). The CDR3 sequence is 14 residues long. From germline, CDR1 is MDHEN and CDR2 SYDVKM. V shed 7 bases and J shed 9 bases, with 22 bases lying between them.

The rearrangement joins TRBV5-6 to TRBJ2-7; no definite D call. Germline loops: CDR1 SGHDT, CDR2 YYEEEE. V lost 4 bases and J 0 bases, leaving 8 bases between the germline ends. CDR3 size: 13 residues. The CDR3 DNA reads as TGTGCCAGCAGCCGAGCGCCCTCCTACGAGCAGTACTTC. Translated: CASSRAPSYEQYF.

This chain connects TRBV5-1 to TRBJ1-3; D remains ambiguous. In germline, CDR1 is SGHRS, CDR2 YFSETQ. The CDR3 length is 14 residues. Trimming cost V 7 bases and J 0 bases, with 11 bases left between them. In DNA form, the CDR3 reads TGCGCCAGCTCCCTCCAGAGCTCTGGAAACACCATATATTTT. Translation: CASSLQSSGNTIYF.

This rearrangement joins TRBV5-1 to TRBJ2-7, with 16 nucleotides matching TRBD2. From germline, CDR1 is SGHRS and CDR2 YFSETQ. With 4 bases clipped from V and 4 bases from J, the junction kept 11 bases outside the gene matches. The CDR3 contains 18 residues. CDR3 loop: CASSRGTSGGALLYEQYF. CDR3 nucleotide sequence: TGCGCCAGCAGCCGAGGGACTAGCGGGGGGGCCCTTCTTTACGAGCAGTACTTC. Full variable domain (missing parts from reference TRBV5-1 and TRBJ2-7): KAGVTQTPRYLIKTRGQQVTLSCSPISGHRSVSWYQQTPGQGLQFLFEYFSETQRNKGNFPGRFSGRQFSNSRSEMNVSTLELGDSALYLCASSRGTSGGALLYEQYFGPGTRLTVT.

The chain employs TRBV11-3 and TRBJ2-7; 8 nucleotides align to TRBD1. This CDR3 is 13 amino acids long. Germline V gene lookup returns CDR1 SGHNT and CDR2 YENEEA. V was pared by 5 bases and J by 6 bases, with 6 bases of the junction left unmatched. The CDR3 DNA sequence: TGTGCCAGCAGCCCCGGACAGGGAGGCGAGCAGTACTTC. This gives the protein CASSPGQGGEQYF.

J is TRBJ2-2 and V is TRBV6-5, with D perhaps TRBD2 (5 bases). Germline CDR1 MNHEY, CDR2 SVGAGI. The V end was cut by 0 bases, the J end by 4 bases, with 12 bases between. CDR3 length equals 16 residues. CDR3 bases: TGTGCCAGCAGTTACTCGGCGGGTCAGGTCACCGGGGAGCTGTTTTTT. This translates into CASSYSAGQVTGELFF.